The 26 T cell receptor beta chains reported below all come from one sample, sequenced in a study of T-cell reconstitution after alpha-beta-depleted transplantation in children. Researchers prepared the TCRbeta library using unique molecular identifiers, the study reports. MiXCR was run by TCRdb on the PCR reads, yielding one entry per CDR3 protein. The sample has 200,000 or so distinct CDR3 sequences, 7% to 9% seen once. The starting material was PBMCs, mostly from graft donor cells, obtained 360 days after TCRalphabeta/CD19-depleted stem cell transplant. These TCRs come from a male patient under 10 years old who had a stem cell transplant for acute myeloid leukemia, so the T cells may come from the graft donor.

For the CDR3, the DNA is TGCGCCAGCAGCCAAGTCCTAGGGGGGAGCGACGAGCAGTACTTC. It is translated as CASSQVLGGSDEQYF. The chain is built from TRBV4-3 and TRBJ2-7; D may match TRBD1 or TRBD2 (6 bases each). Looked up from germline, CDR1 is LGHNA and CDR2 is YSLEER. The CDR3 extends over 15 amino acids. The ends were cut back, 1 base at V and 5 bases at J, with 15 bases in the middle.

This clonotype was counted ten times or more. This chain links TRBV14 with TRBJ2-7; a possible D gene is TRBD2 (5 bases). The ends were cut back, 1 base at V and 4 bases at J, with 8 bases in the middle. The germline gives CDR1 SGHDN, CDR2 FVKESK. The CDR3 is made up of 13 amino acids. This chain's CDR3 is CASSQVGGYEQYV. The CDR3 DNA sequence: TGTGCCAGCAGCCAAGTTGGCGGGTACGAGCAGTACGTC.

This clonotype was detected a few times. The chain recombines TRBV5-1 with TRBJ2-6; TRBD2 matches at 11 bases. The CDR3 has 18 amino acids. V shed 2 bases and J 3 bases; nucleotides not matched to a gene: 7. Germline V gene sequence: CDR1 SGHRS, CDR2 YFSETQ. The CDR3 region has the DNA TGCGCCAGCAGCTTTCTAGCGGGAGGAACACTTGGGGCCAACGTCCTGACTTTC. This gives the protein CASSFLAGGTLGANVLTF.

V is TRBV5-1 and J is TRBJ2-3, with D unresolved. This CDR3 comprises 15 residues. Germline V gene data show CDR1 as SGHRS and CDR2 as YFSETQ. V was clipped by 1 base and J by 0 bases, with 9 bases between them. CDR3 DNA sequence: TGCGCCAGCAGCTTGTTAATTGCTAGCACAGATACGCAGTATTTT. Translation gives CASSLLIASTDTQYF.

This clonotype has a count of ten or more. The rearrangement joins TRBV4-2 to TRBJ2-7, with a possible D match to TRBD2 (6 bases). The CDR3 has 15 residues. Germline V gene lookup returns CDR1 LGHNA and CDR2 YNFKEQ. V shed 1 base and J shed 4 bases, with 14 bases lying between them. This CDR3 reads CASSQAAGKFYEQYF. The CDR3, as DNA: TGTGCCAGCAGCCAAGCGGCGGGGAAGTTTTACGAGCAGTACTTC.

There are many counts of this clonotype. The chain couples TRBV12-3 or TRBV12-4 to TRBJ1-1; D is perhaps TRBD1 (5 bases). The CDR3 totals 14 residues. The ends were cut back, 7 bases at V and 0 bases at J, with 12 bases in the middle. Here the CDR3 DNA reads TGTGCCAGCACAAAGGACACCATGAACACTGAAGCTTTCTTT. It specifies CASTKDTMNTEAFF.

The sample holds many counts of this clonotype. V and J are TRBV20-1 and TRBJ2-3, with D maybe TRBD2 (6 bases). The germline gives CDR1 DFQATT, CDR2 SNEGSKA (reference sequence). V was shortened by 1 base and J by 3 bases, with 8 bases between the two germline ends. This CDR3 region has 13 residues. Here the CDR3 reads CSARVGGTDTQYF. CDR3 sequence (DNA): TGCAGTGCTAGAGTGGGGGGAACAGATACGCAGTATTTT.

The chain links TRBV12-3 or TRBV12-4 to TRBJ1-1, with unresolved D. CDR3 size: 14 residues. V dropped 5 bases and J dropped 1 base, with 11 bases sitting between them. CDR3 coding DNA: TGTGCCAGCAGTCTTAGACAAGGGAACACTGAAGCTTTCTTT. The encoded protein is CASSLRQGNTEAFF.

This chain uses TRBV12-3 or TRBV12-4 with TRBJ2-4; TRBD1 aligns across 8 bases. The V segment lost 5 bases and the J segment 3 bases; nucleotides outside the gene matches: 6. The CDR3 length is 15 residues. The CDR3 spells CASSRQGLGKNIQYF. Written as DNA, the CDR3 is TGTGCCAGCAGTAGACAGGGGTTGGGCAAAAACATTCAGTACTTC.

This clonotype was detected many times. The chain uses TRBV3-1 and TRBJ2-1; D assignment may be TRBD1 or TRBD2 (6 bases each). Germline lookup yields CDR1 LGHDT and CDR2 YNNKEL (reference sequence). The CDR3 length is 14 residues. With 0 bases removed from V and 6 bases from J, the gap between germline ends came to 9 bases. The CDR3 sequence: CASSQEGGINEQFF. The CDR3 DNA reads TGTGCCAGCAGCCAAGAAGGGGGGATCAATGAGCAGTTCTTC.

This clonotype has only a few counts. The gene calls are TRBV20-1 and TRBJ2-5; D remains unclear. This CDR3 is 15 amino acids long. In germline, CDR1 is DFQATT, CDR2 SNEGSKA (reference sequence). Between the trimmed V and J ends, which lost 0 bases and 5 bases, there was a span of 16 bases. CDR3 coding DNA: TGCAGTGCTAGAGATTACTTGGAGCCCCAGGAGACCCAGTACTTC. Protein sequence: CSARDYLEPQETQYF.

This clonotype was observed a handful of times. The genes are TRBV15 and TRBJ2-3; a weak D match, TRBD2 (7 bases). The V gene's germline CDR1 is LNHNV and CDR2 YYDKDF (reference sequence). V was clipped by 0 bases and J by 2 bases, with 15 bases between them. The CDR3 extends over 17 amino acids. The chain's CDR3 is CATSRDLRGGYTDTQYF. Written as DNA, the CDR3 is TGTGCCACCAGCAGAGATCTAAGGGGGGGCTACACAGATACGCAGTATTTT.

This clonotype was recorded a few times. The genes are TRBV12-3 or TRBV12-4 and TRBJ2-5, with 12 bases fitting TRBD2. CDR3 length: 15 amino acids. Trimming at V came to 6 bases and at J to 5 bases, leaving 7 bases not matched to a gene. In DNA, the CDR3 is TGTGCCAGCAGACTAGCGGGGGGCCGGGGGGAGACCCAGTACTTC. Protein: CASRLAGGRGETQYF.

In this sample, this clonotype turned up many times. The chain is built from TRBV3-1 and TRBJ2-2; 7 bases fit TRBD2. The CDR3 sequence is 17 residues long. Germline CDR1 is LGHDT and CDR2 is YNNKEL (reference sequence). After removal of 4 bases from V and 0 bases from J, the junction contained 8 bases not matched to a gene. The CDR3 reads CASSRRRRGANTGELFF. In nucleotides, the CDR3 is TGTGCCAGCAGCCGAAGACGTCGGGGGGCGAACACCGGGGAGCTGTTTTTT.

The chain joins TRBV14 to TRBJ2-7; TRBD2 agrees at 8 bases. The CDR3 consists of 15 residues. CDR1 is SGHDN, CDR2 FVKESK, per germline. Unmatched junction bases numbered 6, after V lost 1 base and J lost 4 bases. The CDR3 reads CASSQGSGRWYEQYF. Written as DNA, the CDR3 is TGTGCCAGCAGCCAAGGGAGCGGGAGATGGTACGAGCAGTACTTC.

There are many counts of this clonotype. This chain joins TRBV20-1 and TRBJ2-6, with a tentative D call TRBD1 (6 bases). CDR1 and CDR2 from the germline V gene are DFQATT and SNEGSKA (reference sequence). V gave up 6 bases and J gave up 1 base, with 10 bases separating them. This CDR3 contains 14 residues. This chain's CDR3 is CSATGFSGANVLTF. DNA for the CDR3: TGCAGTGCAACAGGGTTTTCTGGGGCCAACGTCCTGACTTTC.

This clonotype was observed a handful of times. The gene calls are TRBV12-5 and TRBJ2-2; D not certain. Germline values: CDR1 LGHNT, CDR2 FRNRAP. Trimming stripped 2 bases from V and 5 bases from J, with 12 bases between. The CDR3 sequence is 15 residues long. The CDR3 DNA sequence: TGTGCTAGTGGTTTGAGGAGCCTGGATACCGGGGAGCTGTTTTTT. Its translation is CASGLRSLDTGELFF.

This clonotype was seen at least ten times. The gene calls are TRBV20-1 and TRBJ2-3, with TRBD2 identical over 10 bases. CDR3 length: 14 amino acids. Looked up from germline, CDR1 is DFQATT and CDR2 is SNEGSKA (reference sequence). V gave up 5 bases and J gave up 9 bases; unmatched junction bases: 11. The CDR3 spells CSALSGGARFTQYF. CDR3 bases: TGCAGTGCTCTCAGCGGGGGGGCCCGCTTCACGCAGTATTTT.

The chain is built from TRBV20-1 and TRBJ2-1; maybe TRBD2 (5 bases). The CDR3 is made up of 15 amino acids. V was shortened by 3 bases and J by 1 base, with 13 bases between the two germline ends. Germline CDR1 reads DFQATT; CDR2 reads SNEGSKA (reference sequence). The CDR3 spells CSARVLGRSYNEQFF. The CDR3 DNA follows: TGCAGTGCTAGGGTACTAGGAAGGTCCTACAATGAGCAGTTCTTC.

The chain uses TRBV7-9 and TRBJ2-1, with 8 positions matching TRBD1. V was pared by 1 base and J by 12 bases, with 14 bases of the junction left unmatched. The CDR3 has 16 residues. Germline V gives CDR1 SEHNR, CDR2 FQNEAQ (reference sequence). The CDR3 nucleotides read TGTGCCAGCAGCTTAGGAGGCAGGGGGCTTGTTCCTGGGCAGTTCTTC. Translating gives CASSLGGRGLVPGQFF.

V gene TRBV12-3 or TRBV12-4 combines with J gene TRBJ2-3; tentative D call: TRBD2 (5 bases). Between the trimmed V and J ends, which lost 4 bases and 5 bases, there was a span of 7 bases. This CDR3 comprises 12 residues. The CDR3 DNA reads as TGTGCCAGCAGTTCCCGGGAAGATACGCAGTATTTT. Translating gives CASSSREDTQYF.

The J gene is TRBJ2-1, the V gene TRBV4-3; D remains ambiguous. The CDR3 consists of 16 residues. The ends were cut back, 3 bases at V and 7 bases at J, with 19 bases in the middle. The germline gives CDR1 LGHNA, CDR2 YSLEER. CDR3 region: CASSQTTVAPTNEQFF. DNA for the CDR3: TGCGCCAGCAGCCAGACCACCGTAGCTCCTACAAATGAGCAGTTCTTC.

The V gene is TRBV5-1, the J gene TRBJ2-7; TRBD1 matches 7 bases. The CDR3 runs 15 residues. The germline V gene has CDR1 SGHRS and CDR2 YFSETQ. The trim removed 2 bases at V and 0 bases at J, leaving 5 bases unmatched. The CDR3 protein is CASSLQGLSSYEQYF. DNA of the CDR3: TGCGCCAGCAGCTTACAGGGGTTGAGCTCCTACGAGCAGTACTTC.

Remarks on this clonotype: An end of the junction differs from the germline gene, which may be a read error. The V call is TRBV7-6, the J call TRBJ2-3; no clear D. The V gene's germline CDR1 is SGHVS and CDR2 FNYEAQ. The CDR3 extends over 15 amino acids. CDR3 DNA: TGTACCAGCAGCTTTTATGGAACCTCCACAGATACGCAGTATTTT. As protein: CTSSFYGTSTDTQYF. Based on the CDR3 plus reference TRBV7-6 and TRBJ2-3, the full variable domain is GAGVSQSPRYKVTKRGQDVALRCDPISGHVSLYWYRQALGQGPEFLTYFNYEAQQDKSGLPNDRFSAERPEGSISTLTIQRTEQRDSAMYRCTSSFYGTSTDTQYFGPGTRLTVL.

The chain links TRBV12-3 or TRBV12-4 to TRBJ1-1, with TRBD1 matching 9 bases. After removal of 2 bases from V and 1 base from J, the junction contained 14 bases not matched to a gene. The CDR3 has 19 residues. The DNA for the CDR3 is TGTGCCAGCAGTTTATCAACGCGTTCAACGGACAGGGGGAACACTGAAGCTTTCTTT. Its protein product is CASSLSTRSTDRGNTEAFF.

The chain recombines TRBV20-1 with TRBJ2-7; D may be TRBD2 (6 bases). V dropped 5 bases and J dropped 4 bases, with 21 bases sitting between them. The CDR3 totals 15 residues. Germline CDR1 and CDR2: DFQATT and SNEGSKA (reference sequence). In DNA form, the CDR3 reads TGCAGTGCTTCTGACCGGAGGGGCAGAACTTACGAGCAGTACTTC. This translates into CSASDRRGRTYEQYF.